This T cell receptor (beta chain) was identified during a study of blood T cell repertoires in COVID-19. This CDR3 is built from 15 residues. The V segment lost 0 bases and the J segment 4 bases; nucleotides outside the gene matches: 3. The germline V gene encodes CDR1 SGHRS and CDR2 YFSETQ. TCRdb's table, derived via immunoSEQ multiplex PCR, lists solely in-frame clones and lacks some. The sample consists of about 270,000 clones, approximately 90% of them appearing once. The sequencing sample was made of PBMCs or T cells enriched from blood (not recorded which). The chain employs TRBV5-1 and TRBJ2-1; TRBD2 matches at 8 bases. The source is a woman between 18 and 30 years old who had recovered from COVID-19. CDR3 bases: TGCGCCAGCAGCTTGGGCGGGGGGTCATACAATGAGCAGTTCTTC. It codes for CASSLGGGSYNEQFF.